This paragraph covers one T cell receptor beta chain sequence. The sample originates from a study of T-cell reconstitution after alpha-beta-depleted transplantation in children. The CDR3 has 13 amino acids. V lost 7 bases to trimming and J lost 5 bases, with 14 bases between them. Per germline, CDR1 MDHEN and CDR2 SYDVKM. Unique molecular identifiers were used in preparing the TCRbeta library. TCRdb used MiXCR to reprocess the PCR reads, holding one entry per CDR3 protein. In the table there are about a million distinct CDR3 sequences, roughly 29% of which are singletons. The TCR comes from a boy in the first two years of life who had a stem cell transplant for SCID, so the T cells may come from the graft donor. The sequencing here drew on PBMCs, mostly from graft donor cells, taken 360 days after TCRalphabeta/CD19-depleted stem cell transplant. The chain recombines TRBV28 with TRBJ1-1; D not resolved. The CDR3 DNA is TGTGCCAGCACCCTAAATCTAGGTACTGAAGCTTTCTTT. Translating it yields CASTLNLGTEAFF.